This T cell receptor (beta chain) was sequenced for a study of shared clonotypes between healthy human individuals. Method: immunoSEQ multiplex PCR; TCRdb's copy keeps in-frame clones and lacks some. The sample contains more than 2 million clones, 93% of which appear only once. This CDR3 region has 15 residues. The V gene lost 4 bases and the J gene lost 1 base, with 11 bases spanning the gap. Looked up from germline, CDR1 is SEHNR and CDR2 is FQNEAQ (reference sequence). CD8 cells regarded as naive lacked CD45RO, were positively chosen for CCR7, and omitted terminally differentiated effector memory CD45RA+ cells.

The source material was naive CD8+ T cells from PBMCs. The chain is built from TRBV7-9 and TRBJ2-4; D is tentatively TRBD1 or TRBD2 (6 bases each). The receptor was derived from a young man in good health. Some clones in this sample may be carry-over from other donors' samples. In DNA, the CDR3 is TGTGCCAGCAGCTCAGGGGCGGGGGCCAAAAACATTCAGTACTTC. Translation gives CASSSGAGAKNIQYF.